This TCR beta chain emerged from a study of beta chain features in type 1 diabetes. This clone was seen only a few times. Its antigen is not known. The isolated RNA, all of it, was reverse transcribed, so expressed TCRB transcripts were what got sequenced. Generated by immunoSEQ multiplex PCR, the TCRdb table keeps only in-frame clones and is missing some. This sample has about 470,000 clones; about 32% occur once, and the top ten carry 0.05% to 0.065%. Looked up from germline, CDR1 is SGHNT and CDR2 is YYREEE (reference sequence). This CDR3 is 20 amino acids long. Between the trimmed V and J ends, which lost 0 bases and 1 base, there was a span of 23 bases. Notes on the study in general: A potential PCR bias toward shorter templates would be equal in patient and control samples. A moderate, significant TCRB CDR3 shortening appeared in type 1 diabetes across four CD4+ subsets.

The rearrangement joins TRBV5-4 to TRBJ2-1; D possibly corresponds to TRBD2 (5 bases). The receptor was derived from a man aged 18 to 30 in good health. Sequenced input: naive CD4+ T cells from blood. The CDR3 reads CASSLGIGLRGTSSYNEQFF. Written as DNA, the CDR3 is TGTGCCAGCAGCTTGGGAATAGGACTCCGAGGAACTAGTTCCTACAATGAGCAGTTCTTC.